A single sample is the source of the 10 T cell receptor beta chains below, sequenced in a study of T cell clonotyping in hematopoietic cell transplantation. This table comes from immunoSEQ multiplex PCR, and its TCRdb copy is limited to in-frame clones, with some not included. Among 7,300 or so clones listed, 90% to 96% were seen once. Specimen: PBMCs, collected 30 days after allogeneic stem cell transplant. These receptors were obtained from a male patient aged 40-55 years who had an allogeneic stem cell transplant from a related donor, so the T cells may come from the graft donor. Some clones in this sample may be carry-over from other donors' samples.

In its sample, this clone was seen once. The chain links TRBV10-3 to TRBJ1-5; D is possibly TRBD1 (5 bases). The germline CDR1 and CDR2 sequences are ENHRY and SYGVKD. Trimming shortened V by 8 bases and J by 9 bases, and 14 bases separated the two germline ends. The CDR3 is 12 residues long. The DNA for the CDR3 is TGTGCCATCGGGACGGGAGATGGGCCCCAGCATTTT. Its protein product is CAIGTGDGPQHF.

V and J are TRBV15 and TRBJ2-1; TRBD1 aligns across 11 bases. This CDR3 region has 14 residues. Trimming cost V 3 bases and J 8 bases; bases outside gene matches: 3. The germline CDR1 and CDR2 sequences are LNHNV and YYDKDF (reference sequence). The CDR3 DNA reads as TGTGCCACCAGCAGGGACAGGGGGCGGGATGAGCAGTTCTTC. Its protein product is CATSRDRGRDEQFF.

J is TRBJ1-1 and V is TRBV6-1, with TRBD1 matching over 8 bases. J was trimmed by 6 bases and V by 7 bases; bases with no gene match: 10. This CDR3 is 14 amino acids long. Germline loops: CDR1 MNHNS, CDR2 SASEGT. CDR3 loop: CASMLTGAAAEAFF. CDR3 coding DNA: TGTGCCAGCATGCTGACAGGGGCGGCGGCTGAAGCTTTCTTT.

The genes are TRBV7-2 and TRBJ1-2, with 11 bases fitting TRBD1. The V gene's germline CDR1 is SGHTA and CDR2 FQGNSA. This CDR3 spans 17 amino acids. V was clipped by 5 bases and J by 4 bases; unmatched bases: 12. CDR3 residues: CASSHPGQGVITYGYTF. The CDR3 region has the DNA TGTGCCAGCAGCCACCCGGGACAGGGGGTCATTACCTATGGCTACACCTTC. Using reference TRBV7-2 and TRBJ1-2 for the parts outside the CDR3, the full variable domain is GAGVSQSPSNKVTEKGKDVELRCDPISGHTALYWYRQSLGQGLEFLIYFQGNSAPDKSGLPSDRFSAERTGGSVSTLTIQRTQQEDSAVYLCASSHPGQGVITYGYTFGSGTRLTVV.

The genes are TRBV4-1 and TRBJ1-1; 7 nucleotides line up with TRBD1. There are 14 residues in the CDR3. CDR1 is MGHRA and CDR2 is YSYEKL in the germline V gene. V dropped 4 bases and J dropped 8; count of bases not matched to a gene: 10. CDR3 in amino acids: CASSPGQASKEAFF. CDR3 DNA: TGCGCCAGCAGCCCAGGACAGGCAAGTAAAGAAGCTTTCTTT.

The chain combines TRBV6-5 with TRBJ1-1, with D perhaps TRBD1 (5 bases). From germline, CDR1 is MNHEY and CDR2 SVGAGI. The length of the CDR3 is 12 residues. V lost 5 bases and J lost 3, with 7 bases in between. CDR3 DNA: TGTGCCAGCAGTCAGGGCCACACTGAAGCTTTCTTT. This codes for CASSQGHTEAFF.

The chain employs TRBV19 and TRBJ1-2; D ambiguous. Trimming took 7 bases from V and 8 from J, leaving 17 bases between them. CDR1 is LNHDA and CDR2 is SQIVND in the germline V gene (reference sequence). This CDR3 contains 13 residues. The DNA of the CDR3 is TGTGCCAGTACCCAGCGAACTGAGGGCGGCTACACCTTC. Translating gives CASTQRTEGGYTF.

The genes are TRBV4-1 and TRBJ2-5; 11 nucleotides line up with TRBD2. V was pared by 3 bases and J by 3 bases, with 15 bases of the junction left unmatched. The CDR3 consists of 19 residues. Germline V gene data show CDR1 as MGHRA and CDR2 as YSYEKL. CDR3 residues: CASSHGPGTSGSNKETQYF. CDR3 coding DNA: TGCGCCAGCAGCCACGGACCCGGGACTAGCGGATCCAACAAAGAGACCCAGTACTTC.

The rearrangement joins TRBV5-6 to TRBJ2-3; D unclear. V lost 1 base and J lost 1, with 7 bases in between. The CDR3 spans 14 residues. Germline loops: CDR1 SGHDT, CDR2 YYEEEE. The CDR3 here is CASSLLTGTDTQYF. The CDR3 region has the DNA TGTGCCAGCAGCTTGTTAACAGGCACAGATACGCAGTATTTT.

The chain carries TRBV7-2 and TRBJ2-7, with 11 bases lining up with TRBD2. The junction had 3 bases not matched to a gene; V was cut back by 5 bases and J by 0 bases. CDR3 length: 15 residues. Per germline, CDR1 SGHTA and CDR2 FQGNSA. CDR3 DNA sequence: TGTGCCAGCAGCCGACTAGCGGGGTACTCCTACGAGCAGTACTTC. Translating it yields CASSRLAGYSYEQYF.